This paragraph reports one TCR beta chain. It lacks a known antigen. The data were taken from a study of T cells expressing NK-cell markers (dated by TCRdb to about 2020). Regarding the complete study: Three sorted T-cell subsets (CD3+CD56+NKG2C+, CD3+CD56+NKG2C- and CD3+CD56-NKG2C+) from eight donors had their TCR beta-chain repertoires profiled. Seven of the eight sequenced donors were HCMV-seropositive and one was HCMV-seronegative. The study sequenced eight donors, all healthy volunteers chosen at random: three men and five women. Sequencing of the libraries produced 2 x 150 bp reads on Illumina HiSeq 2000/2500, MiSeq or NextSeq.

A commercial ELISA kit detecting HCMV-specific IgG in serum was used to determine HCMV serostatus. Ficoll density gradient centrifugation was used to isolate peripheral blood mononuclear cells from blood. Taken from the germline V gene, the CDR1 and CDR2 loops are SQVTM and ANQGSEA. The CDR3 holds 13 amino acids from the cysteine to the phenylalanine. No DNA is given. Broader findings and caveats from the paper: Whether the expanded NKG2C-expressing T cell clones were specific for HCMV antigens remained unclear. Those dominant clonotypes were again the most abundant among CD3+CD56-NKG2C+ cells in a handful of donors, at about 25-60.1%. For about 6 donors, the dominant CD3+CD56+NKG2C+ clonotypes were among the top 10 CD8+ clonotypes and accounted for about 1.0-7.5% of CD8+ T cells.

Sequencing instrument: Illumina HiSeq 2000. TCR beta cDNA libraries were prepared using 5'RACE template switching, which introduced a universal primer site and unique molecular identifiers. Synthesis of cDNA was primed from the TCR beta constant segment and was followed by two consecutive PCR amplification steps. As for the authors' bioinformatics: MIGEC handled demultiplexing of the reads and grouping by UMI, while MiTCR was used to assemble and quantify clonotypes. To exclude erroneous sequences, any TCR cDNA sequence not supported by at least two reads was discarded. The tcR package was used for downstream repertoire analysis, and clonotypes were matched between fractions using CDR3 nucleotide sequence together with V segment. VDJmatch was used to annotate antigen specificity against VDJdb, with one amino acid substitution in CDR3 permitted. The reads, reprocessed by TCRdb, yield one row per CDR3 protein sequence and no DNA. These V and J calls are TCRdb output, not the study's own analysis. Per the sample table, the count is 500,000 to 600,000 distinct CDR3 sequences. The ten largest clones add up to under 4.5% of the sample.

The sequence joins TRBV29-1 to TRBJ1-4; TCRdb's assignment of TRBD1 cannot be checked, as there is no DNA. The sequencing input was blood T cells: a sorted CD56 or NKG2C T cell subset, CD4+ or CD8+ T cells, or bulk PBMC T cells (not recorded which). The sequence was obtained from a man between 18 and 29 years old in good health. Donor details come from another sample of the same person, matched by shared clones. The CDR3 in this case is CSVELGPDEKLFF. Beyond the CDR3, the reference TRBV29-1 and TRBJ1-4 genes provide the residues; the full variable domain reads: SAVISQKPSRDICQRGTSLTIQCQVDSQVTMMFWYRQQPGQSLTLIATANQGSEATYESGFVIDKFPISRPNLTFSTLTVSNMSPEDSSIYLCSVELGPDEKLFFGSGTQLSVL.